Below, 28 T cell receptor beta chains from the same sample are listed, as sequenced in a study of blood T cell repertoires in COVID-19. Sequencing used immunoSEQ multiplex PCR; TCRdb keeps in-frame clones, though not all of them. The sample has fewer than 250,000 clones; approximately 84% are singletons. Sequencing was done on a sample of PBMCs or T cells enriched from blood (not recorded which). The source of these receptors is a woman in her thirties who had recovered from COVID-19.

The V gene is TRBV28, the J gene TRBJ1-4; D uncertain. V shed 4 bases and J shed 2 bases, with 11 bases lying between them. CDR1 MDHEN and CDR2 SYDVKM come from the germline V gene. This CDR3 is 15 amino acids long. CDR3 DNA: TGTGCCAGCAGTTATAGCGGGAAGACTAATGAAAAACTGTTTTTT. Translating gives CASSYSGKTNEKLFF. Full variable domain (outside the CDR3, taken from reference TRBV28 and TRBJ1-4): DVKVTQSSRYLVKRTGEKVFLECVQDMDHENMFWYRQDPGLGLRLIYFSYDVKMKEKGDIPEGYSVSREKKERFSLILESASTNQTSMYLCASSYSGKTNEKLFFGSGTQLSVL.

The V call is TRBV3-1 (or the pseudogene TRBV3-2), the J call TRBJ2-1; 13 nucleotides match TRBD2. Per the germline V gene, CDR1 is LGHDT and CDR2 is YNNKEL (reference sequence). The CDR3 is 16 amino acids. The trim removed 0 bases at V and 7 bases at J, leaving 3 bases unmatched. The CDR3 nucleotides read TGTGCCAGCAGCCAAGATTTGGGACTAGCGGGAAATGAGCAGTTCTTC. This codes for CASSQDLGLAGNEQFF.

The chain carries TRBV7-9 and TRBJ1-2; unclear D gene. Germline values: CDR1 SEHNR, CDR2 FQNEAQ (reference sequence). Trimming shortened V by 4 bases and J by 7 bases, and 25 bases separated the two germline ends. CDR3 length: 17 amino acids. DNA of the CDR3: TGTGCCAGCAGCTCCGGGAGCAGATCCCGGGAGGTTACTGGCTACACCTTC. Amino acid sequence: CASSSGSRSREVTGYTF.

The V gene is TRBV29-1, the J gene TRBJ1-2; the D gene is possibly TRBD1 (6 bases). The CDR3 sequence is 17 residues long. Trimming took 0 bases from V and 2 from J, leaving 19 bases between them. CDR1 is SQVTM, CDR2 ANQGSEA, per germline. CDR3: CSVEEGWGGGSNYGYTF. The CDR3 bases are TGCAGCGTTGAAGAAGGTTGGGGGGGCGGGAGCAACTATGGCTACACCTTC.

This clone was recorded a few times. The chain links TRBV5-4 to TRBJ1-1; D unclear. Germline-derived CDR1 and CDR2 are SGHNT and YYREEE (reference sequence). Trimming cost V 4 bases and J 1 base, with 2 bases left between them. The CDR3 consists of 11 residues. CDR3 sequence reads: CASSRNTEAFF. The CDR3 nucleotides read TGTGCCAGCAGCCGGAACACTGAAGCTTTCTTT.

The chain is built from TRBV5-6 and TRBJ1-2; 12 bases are a match to TRBD1. Per germline, CDR1 SGHDT and CDR2 YYEEEE. Losses at the gene ends were 2 bases for V and 4 bases for J; bases not matched to a gene: 3. The CDR3 extends over 15 amino acids. The CDR3 spells CASSFGTGGAYGYTF. The CDR3 coding sequence is TGTGCCAGCAGCTTCGGGACAGGGGGCGCCTATGGCTACACCTTC.

The rearrangement joins TRBV7-3 to TRBJ2-5; 7 bases map to TRBD2. Trimming cost V 1 base and J 5 bases; bases outside gene matches: 4. CDR1 is SGHTA, CDR2 FQGTGA, per germline. This CDR3 region has 14 residues. CDR3 in amino acids: CASSLRPGGETQYF. CDR3 DNA: TGTGCCAGCAGCTTAAGACCCGGGGGGGAGACCCAGTACTTC.

The rearrangement links TRBV19 to TRBJ2-6, with D perhaps TRBD2 (5 bases). Germline lookup yields CDR1 LNHDA and CDR2 SQIVND (reference sequence). V was cut by 4 bases and J by 0 bases, with 16 bases left in between. The CDR3 covers 18 residues. CDR3 in amino acids: CASSTDSGLPSGANVLTF. Here the CDR3 DNA reads TGTGCCAGTAGTACCGACTCCGGACTCCCCTCTGGGGCCAACGTCCTGACTTTC.

The V call is TRBV18, the J call TRBJ2-7; TRBD2 agrees at 11 bases. CDR3 length: 15 residues. The ends lost 3 bases at V and 1 base at J; junction bases unmatched: 2. Germline-derived CDR1 and CDR2 are KGHSH and LQKENI. This CDR3 reads CASSPGLAASYEQYF. The CDR3 region has the DNA TGTGCCAGCTCACCGGGACTAGCGGCTTCCTACGAGCAGTACTTC.

The chain employs TRBV5-1 and TRBJ1-6, with D perhaps TRBD1 (6 bases). Deletions cut 0 bases from V and 6 bases from J, with 13 bases between. The CDR3 covers 16 residues. Looked up from germline, CDR1 is SGHRS and CDR2 is YFSETQ. CDR3 bases: TGCGCCAGCAGCTTGGTTCCGGACAGCACTAATTCACCCCTCCACTTT. The encoded protein is CASSLVPDSTNSPLHF.

This clone has more than one count but fewer than ten. The V gene is TRBV24-1, the J gene TRBJ2-2; TRBD1 aligns across 7 bases. CDR3 length: 18 residues. V shed 2 bases and J 5 bases; nucleotides not matched to a gene: 13. Germline V gene lookup returns CDR1 KGHDR and CDR2 SFDVKD. The CDR3 loop is CATSDSPLTGIRTGELFF. CDR3 bases: TGTGCCACCAGTGATTCCCCGCTGACAGGGATTAGGACCGGGGAGCTGTTTTTT.

V is TRBV7-2 and J is TRBJ1-5; weak D call: TRBD1 (5 bases). V was shortened by 5 bases and J by 2 bases, with 13 bases between the two germline ends. CDR1 and CDR2 (germline): SGHTA, FQGNSA. The CDR3 has 15 amino acids. Here the CDR3 reads CASSGGAMGNQPQHF. The CDR3 DNA is TGTGCCAGCAGCGGCGGGGCGATGGGCAATCAGCCCCAGCATTTT. Based on the CDR3 plus reference TRBV7-2 and TRBJ1-5, the full variable domain is GAGVSQSPSNKVTEKGKDVELRCDPISGHTALYWYRQSLGQGLEFLIYFQGNSAPDKSGLPSDRFSAERTGGSVSTLTIQRTQQEDSAVYLCASSGGAMGNQPQHFGDGTRLSIL.

In its sample, this clone was seen many times. V is TRBV4-1 and J is TRBJ2-1; 12 bases fit TRBD2. The CDR3 is 18 amino acids. The germline gives CDR1 MGHRA, CDR2 YSYEKL. With V trimmed by 1 base and J by 0 bases, 4 bases remained unmatched. In DNA form, the CDR3 reads TGCGCCAGCAGCCAAGGACTAGCGGGGGCCAGCTCCTACAATGAGCAGTTCTTC. It specifies CASSQGLAGASSYNEQFF.

This chain joins TRBV27 and TRBJ2-7; the match to TRBD2 covers 10 bases. Germline loops: CDR1 MNHEY, CDR2 SMNVEV (reference sequence). There are 14 residues in the CDR3. V dropped 5 bases and J dropped 4; count of bases not matched to a gene: 5. In DNA, the CDR3 is TGTGCCAGCAGTCTAGCGGGAGTGGCGTACGAGCAGTACTTC. This encodes CASSLAGVAYEQYF.

V and J are TRBV28 and TRBJ1-5; 7 nucleotides match TRBD1. Germline V CDR1 and CDR2: MDHEN, SYDVKM. Trimming took 6 bases from V and 2 from J; bases not matched to a gene: 4. The CDR3 runs 14 residues. CDR3 coding DNA: TGTGCCAGCAGCACCGACAGGGGCAATCAGCCCCAGCATTTT. Encoded protein: CASSTDRGNQPQHF.

DNA of the CDR3: TGTGCCAGCAGCACGGCGAAAGGTGGGGACATTGAAGCTTTCTTT. Translating gives CASSTAKGGDIEAFF. This chain joins TRBV25-1 and TRBJ1-1; weak D call: TRBD1 (6 bases). From germline, CDR1 is MGHDK and CDR2 SYGVNS. The V and J ends lost 6 bases and 7 bases respectively, with 21 bases between them. The CDR3 is 15 residues long.

The chain links TRBV5-1 to TRBJ2-5, with 8 bases aligning to TRBD1. The V gene's germline CDR1 is SGHRS and CDR2 YFSETQ. The CDR3 is made up of 14 amino acids. The V segment lost 4 bases and the J segment 0 bases; nucleotides outside the gene matches: 2. The CDR3, as DNA: TGCGCCAGCAGCGTGACAGGGGACCAAGAGACCCAGTACTTC. Its protein is CASSVTGDQETQYF.

This clone was seen a few times. CDR3 nucleotides: TGTGCCAGCAGTAATCCACAGGGCTCCGGGGAGCTGTTTTTT. Amino acids: CASSNPQGSGELFF. The chain joins TRBV6-5 to TRBJ2-2; D might be TRBD1 (6 bases). Germline CDR1 is MNHEY and CDR2 is SVGAGI. The CDR3 runs to 14 residues. The V end lost 5 bases, the J end lost 6 bases, and 13 bases lay between the germline ends.

In this sample, this clone turned up once. The gene calls are TRBV3-1 (or the pseudogene TRBV3-2) and TRBJ2-5; 7 nucleotides match TRBD1. Germline values: CDR1 LGHDT, CDR2 YNNKEL (reference sequence). This CDR3 contains 14 residues. Germline trimming cut 4 bases from V and 2 bases from J; bases unmatched to any gene: 4. The CDR3, as DNA: TGTGCCAGCAGCCCACCGGGACAGCAAGAGACCCAGTACTTC. Translating gives CASSPPGQQETQYF.

The chain links TRBV2 to TRBJ2-7; 8 bases align to TRBD2. CDR1 is SNHLY, CDR2 FYNNEI, per germline. V shed 1 base, J shed 9 bases, and the junction held 11 bases outside the gene matches. The CDR3 has 15 residues. DNA of the CDR3: TGTGCCAGCAGTGAAGGGAGGACTAGCTCGGCGGTGCAGTACTTC. Protein product: CASSEGRTSSAVQYF.

This clone has a handful of counts. V and J are TRBV20-1 and TRBJ2-1; D is possibly TRBD2 (5 bases). This CDR3 is built from 11 residues. V shed 4 bases and J shed 10 bases, with 11 bases lying between them. In germline, CDR1 is DFQATT, CDR2 SNEGSKA (reference sequence). DNA for the CDR3: TGCAGTGCTAACGGGGTGAGGGAGCAGTTCTTC. Translation: CSANGVREQFF.

This chain uses TRBV18 with TRBJ1-3, with 8 positions matching TRBD1. Germline trimming cut 6 bases from V and 3 bases from J; bases unmatched to any gene: 4. The germline V gene encodes CDR1 KGHSH and CDR2 LQKENI. This CDR3 region has 14 residues. CDR3 amino acids: CASSPTGVGNTIYF. The CDR3 coding sequence is TGTGCCAGCTCCCCGACAGGGGTTGGAAACACCATATATTTT.

The J gene is TRBJ1-5, the V gene TRBV28, with 8 nucleotides matching TRBD1. With V trimmed by 6 bases and J by 0 bases, 4 bases remained unmatched. CDR1 is MDHEN and CDR2 is SYDVKM in the germline V gene. This CDR3 is 15 amino acids long. CDR3 in amino acids: CASRTGGYSNQPQHF. The CDR3, as DNA: TGTGCCAGCAGAACAGGGGGGTATAGCAATCAGCCCCAGCATTTT.

The chain carries TRBV19 and TRBJ1-6, with D uncertain. Germline values: CDR1 LNHDA, CDR2 SQIVND (reference sequence). Trimming shortened V by 5 bases and J by 5 bases, and 10 bases separated the two germline ends. The CDR3 has 14 residues. The CDR3 DNA is TGTGCCAGTAGTCCGACAAATGATAATTCACCCCTCCACTTT. Protein: CASSPTNDNSPLHF. Drawing the rest from reference TRBV19 and TRBJ1-6, the complete variable domain is DGGITQSPKYLFRKEGQNVTLSCEQNLNHDAMYWYRQDPGQGLRLIYYSQIVNDFQKGDIAEGYSVSREKKESFPLTVTSAQKNPTAFYLCASSPTNDNSPLHFGNGTRLTVT.

This chain connects TRBV12-5 to TRBJ2-1, with 12 positions matching TRBD2. The CDR3 contains 14 residues. Germline V lookup: CDR1 LGHNT, CDR2 FRNRAP. Unmatched junction bases numbered 8, after V lost 8 bases and J lost 9 bases. The DNA of the CDR3 is TGTGCTAGTCGGTCTAGCGGGAGGGCCATTGAGCAGTTCTTC. Its protein product is CASRSSGRAIEQFF.

Only a few counts were recorded for this clone. This chain connects TRBV24-1 to TRBJ1-1; 10 nucleotides align to TRBD1. The ends lost 5 bases at V and 7 bases at J; junction bases unmatched: 6. There are 14 residues in the CDR3. Germline V gene data show CDR1 as KGHDR and CDR2 as SFDVKD. The CDR3 reads CATSASRDRGEAFF. The CDR3 coding sequence is TGTGCCACCAGTGCCTCTCGGGACAGGGGTGAAGCTTTCTTT.

The chain is built from TRBV3-1 (or the pseudogene TRBV3-2) and TRBJ2-1; 7 positions match TRBD1. The germline gives CDR1 LGHDT, CDR2 YNNKEL (reference sequence). V shed 4 bases and J 7 bases; nucleotides not matched to a gene: 4. CDR3 size: 13 residues. CDR3 region: CASSPQTGNEQFF. The CDR3 DNA is TGTGCCAGCAGCCCCCAGACAGGGAATGAGCAGTTCTTC.

This clone appeared a single time. The chain uses TRBV2 and TRBJ1-2, with D perhaps matching TRBD1 (5 bases). Trimming left V 2 bases short and J 8 bases short, with 12 bases between. The germline CDR1 and CDR2 sequences are SNHLY and FYNNEI. The CDR3 is 13 amino acids. The CDR3 DNA reads TGTGCCAGCAGTGAACGGGGGAGCGGCGGCTACACCTTC. Its protein product is CASSERGSGGYTF.